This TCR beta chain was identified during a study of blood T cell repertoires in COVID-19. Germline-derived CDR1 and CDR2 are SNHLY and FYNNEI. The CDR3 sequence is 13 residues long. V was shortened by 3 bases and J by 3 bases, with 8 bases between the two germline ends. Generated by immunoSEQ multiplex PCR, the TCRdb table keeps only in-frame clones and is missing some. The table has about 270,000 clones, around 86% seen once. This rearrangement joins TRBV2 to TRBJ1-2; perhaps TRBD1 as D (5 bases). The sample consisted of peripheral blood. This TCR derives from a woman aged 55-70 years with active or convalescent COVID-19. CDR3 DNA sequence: TGTGCCAGCAGTGACCAGGGATACTATGGCTACACCTTC. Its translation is CASSDQGYYGYTF.